Included here is one TCR beta chain sequence, with context. Its antigen remains unidentified. Germline assignment: CDR1 MNHEY and CDR2 SVGAGI. The CDR3 contains 14 residues. Trimming left V 8 bases short and J 8 bases short, with 20 bases between. Per sample, some 90,000 TCR templates were assayed. The data were produced by immunoSEQ multiplex PCR, yet TCRdb's version contains in-frame clones alone and is incomplete. The sample contains 100,000 or so clones, 92% of which appear only once. The data are from a study of siplizumab effects on memory and regulatory T cells. Study-wide points: Left unconfirmed was the suppressive function of proliferating Tregs from siplizumab cultures.

The sequenced material came from Tregs sorted from blood. The chain combines TRBV6-5 with TRBJ2-3; the D gene is possibly TRBD2 (6 bases). The TCR was taken from a human donor in good health. The CDR3 region is CASGGVYGSGTQYF. CDR3 coding DNA: TGTGCCAGCGGCGGGGTTTACGGTAGCGGTACGCAGTATTTT.